These 19 T cell receptor beta chains were all obtained from the same sample, sequenced in a study of brain T cells in children with intractable seizures (dated by TCRdb to about 2021). Libraries were built with the immunoSEQ multiplex PCR assay. The table was pulled from immuneACCESS by TCRdb, which kept in-frame rearrangements only. Such tables lose some clones; where checked, under half of the loss comes from unresolved V genes, and the rest has no known cause. The sample contains 300,000 to 400,000 clones, nearly 95% of them found a single time. In total, the top ten clones hold roughly 5.7% of the sample. The time point label, read with the paper, signifies: blood from clinic visit 5 months post-surgery; TSC patient then seizure free. The material sequenced was peripheral blood, taken approximately 5 months after surgery. All receptors derive from a boy younger than two with tuberous sclerosis and intractable seizures.

This chain connects TRBV30 to TRBJ1-1; D is perhaps TRBD1 (6 bases). The CDR3 contains 14 residues. In germline, CDR1 is GTSNPN, CDR2 SVGIG (reference sequence). V dropped 2 bases and J dropped 5 bases, with 15 bases sitting between them. The CDR3 sequence is CAWSQGRGVTEAFF. DNA of the CDR3: TGTGCCTGGAGTCAGGGCAGGGGTGTGACTGAAGCTTTCTTT.

The sample holds a few counts of this clone. This chain links TRBV19 with TRBJ1-3; 7 nucleotides agree with TRBD1. The CDR3 totals 16 residues. Looked up from germline, CDR1 is LNHDA and CDR2 is SQIVND (reference sequence). J gave up 0 bases and V 6 bases, and 8 bases lay outside the gene matches. CDR3 residues: CASRPPGQPSGNTIYF. DNA for the CDR3: TGTGCCAGTAGACCACCGGGACAGCCCTCTGGAAACACCATATATTTT.

The J gene is TRBJ2-7, the V gene TRBV6-1; D remains ambiguous. V was shortened by 2 bases and J by 2 bases, with 10 bases between the two germline ends. This CDR3 contains 14 residues. In germline, CDR1 is MNHNS, CDR2 SASEGT. The chain's CDR3 is CASSESGNPYEQYF. CDR3 sequence (DNA): TGTGCCAGCAGTGAATCAGGAAATCCCTACGAGCAGTACTTC.

The chain recombines TRBV29-1 with TRBJ2-2, with 9 bases aligning to TRBD1. The germline CDR1 and CDR2 sequences are SQVTM and ANQGSEA. The CDR3 contains 17 residues. After removal of 0 bases from V and 6 bases from J, the junction contained 11 bases not matched to a gene. The CDR3 is CSVEDPEGTGYPGELFF. DNA for the CDR3: TGCAGCGTTGAAGACCCAGAGGGGACAGGGTATCCCGGGGAGCTGTTTTTT.

The chain links TRBV30 to TRBJ2-7, with D hard to call. V was pared by 5 bases and J by 0 bases, with 17 bases between. This CDR3 is built from 15 residues. Looked up from germline, CDR1 is GTSNPN and CDR2 is SVGIG (reference sequence). CDR3 sequence (DNA): TGTGCCTGGGGATGGACGGCTAAGAGCTCCTACGAGCAGTACTTC. Translated, it gives CAWGWTAKSSYEQYF.

This clone has a handful of counts. The V call is TRBV6-1, the J call TRBJ1-5; no firm D call. Trimming stripped 1 base from V and 9 bases from J, with 4 bases between. Germline loops: CDR1 MNHNS, CDR2 SASEGT. The CDR3 consists of 11 residues. The CDR3 DNA sequence: TGTGCCAGCAGTGAAGTTCTGCCCCAGCATTTT. Protein product: CASSEVLPQHF.

The chain has TRBV9 and TRBJ1-2; TRBD1 matches at 7 bases. Germline V gives CDR1 SGDLS, CDR2 YYNGEE. The CDR3 contains 16 residues. V was pared by 5 bases and J by 8 bases, with 18 bases of the junction left unmatched. CDR3 sequence (DNA): TGTGCCAGCAGTATCTATTCCAGGGGGACCTCTTGGGGCTACACCTTC. It is translated as CASSIYSRGTSWGYTF.

This clone was counted a single time. The J gene is TRBJ2-1, the V gene TRBV27, with D perhaps assigned TRBD1 or TRBD2 (5 bases each). The CDR3 spans 16 residues. Germline-derived CDR1 and CDR2 are MNHEY and SMNVEV (reference sequence). The V end was cut by 0 bases, the J end by 3 bases, with 12 bases between. The CDR3 DNA follows: TGTGCCAGCAGTTTATCGTGGGGACGGATCTACAATGAGCAGTTCTTC. It codes for CASSLSWGRIYNEQFF.

The chain is built from TRBV15 and TRBJ1-6, with D possibly being TRBD1 (5 bases). Trimming removed 0 bases at V and 11 bases at J, with 11 bases between. Germline loops: CDR1 LNHNV, CDR2 YYDKDF (reference sequence). The CDR3 contains 14 residues. The CDR3 coding sequence is TGTGCCACCAGCAGAGATCAGGGAATTGCACCCCTCCACTTT. This encodes CATSRDQGIAPLHF. Together with reference TRBV15 and TRBJ1-6, the CDR3 gives the full variable domain: DAMVIQNPRYQVTQFGKPVTLSCSQTLNHNVMYWYQQKSSQAPKLLFHYYDKDFNNEADTPDNFQSRRPNTSFCFLDIRSPGLGDTAMYLCATSRDQGIAPLHFGNGTRLTVT.

The rearrangement joins TRBV13 to TRBJ1-6; tentative D call: TRBD1 (5 bases). The ends were cut back, 5 bases at V and 13 bases at J, with 12 bases in the middle. Germline lookup yields CDR1 PRHDT and CDR2 FYEKMQ (reference sequence). The CDR3 is 12 residues long. In DNA, the CDR3 is TGTGCCAGCAGCCCTCAGGGTCAGCCCCTCCACTTT. It encodes CASSPQGQPLHF.

This chain uses TRBV5-6 with TRBJ1-5; the D gene is possibly TRBD1 (6 bases). Germline assignment: CDR1 SGHDT and CDR2 YYEEEE. The V and J ends lost 1 base and 5 bases respectively, with 13 bases between them. The CDR3 length is 15 residues. CDR3 DNA: TGTGCCAGCAGCTTGTGGGGGGCGCGGGATCAGCCCCAGCATTTT. It translates to CASSLWGARDQPQHF.

The chain combines TRBV12-3 or TRBV12-4 with TRBJ1-3; D might be TRBD1 (6 bases). V lost 7 bases and J 7 bases, leaving 14 bases between the germline ends. The CDR3 loop spans 13 amino acids. In DNA, the CDR3 is TGTGCCAGCACCGCTACAGGGTGGAACACCATATATTTT. Protein product: CASTATGWNTIYF.

The chain is built from TRBV4-1 and TRBJ2-7; 9 bases line up with TRBD2. The CDR3 totals 16 residues. V shed 4 bases and J 3 bases; nucleotides not matched to a gene: 10. Per germline, CDR1 MGHRA and CDR2 YSYEKL. The CDR3 spells CASSRSSGEFYYEQYF. The CDR3 DNA sequence: TGCGCCAGCAGCCGATCTAGCGGGGAGTTCTACTACGAGCAGTACTTC.

This sequence joins TRBV7-9 and TRBJ1-1; D remains unclear. Trimming left V 5 bases short and J 2 bases short, with 12 bases between. The CDR3 covers 14 residues. CDR1 and CDR2 from the germline V gene are SEHNR and FQNEAQ (reference sequence). Here the CDR3 DNA reads TGTGCCAGCAGCGGCCGGGTCAGCAACACTGAAGCTTTCTTT. It specifies CASSGRVSNTEAFF.

The chain is built from TRBV4-2 and TRBJ1-1, with D unclear. Per the germline V gene, CDR1 is LGHNA and CDR2 is YNFKEQ. V was cut by 0 bases and J by 1 base, with 9 bases left in between. This CDR3 is built from 15 residues. DNA of the CDR3: TGTGCCAGCAGCCAAGAATGGGCTGGGAACACTGAAGCTTTCTTT. Translating it yields CASSQEWAGNTEAFF.

The chain recombines TRBV7-8 with TRBJ2-7; 13 bases match TRBD2. J gave up 3 bases and V 4 bases, and 3 bases lay outside the gene matches. CDR1 SGHVS and CDR2 FQNEAQ come from the germline V gene. This CDR3 is 15 amino acids long. CDR3 loop: CASSSLAGGLYEQYF. The DNA of the CDR3 is TGTGCCAGCAGCTCACTAGCGGGGGGGCTCTACGAGCAGTACTTC.

This rearrangement joins TRBV6-6 to TRBJ2-5; 8 nucleotides match TRBD2. After removal of 6 bases from V and 1 base from J, the junction contained 4 bases not matched to a gene. This CDR3 comprises 14 residues. CDR1 is MNHNY and CDR2 is SVGAGI in the germline V gene (reference sequence). CDR3 loop: CASRRGGSQETQYF. The CDR3 nucleotides read TGTGCCAGCAGACGGGGGGGCAGCCAAGAGACCCAGTACTTC.

The J gene is TRBJ1-1, the V gene TRBV6-6; possible D gene TRBD1, 6 bases. The V gene's germline CDR1 is MNHNY and CDR2 SVGAGI (reference sequence). V lost 5 bases and J 1 base, leaving 8 bases between the germline ends. The CDR3 has 13 residues. Here the CDR3 reads CASSTGQNTEAFF. The CDR3 DNA is TGTGCCAGCAGTACGGGACAGAACACTGAAGCTTTCTTT.

This clone was seen only once. This sequence joins TRBV6-5 and TRBJ2-7, with 7 bases fitting TRBD2. Germline CDR1 is MNHEY and CDR2 is SVGAGI. After removal of 8 bases from V and 2 bases from J, the junction contained 6 bases not matched to a gene. This CDR3 has 13 amino acids. The CDR3 here is CASWGGITYEQYF. The DNA of the CDR3 is TGTGCCAGCTGGGGGGGAATCACCTACGAGCAGTACTTC.